The TCR beta chain described here comes from a study of immune cell composition in non-small cell lung cancer. Overall study findings and caveats: Shared sequences between tumour-reactive and dominant in vivo clones were not proven. Tumour-associated clones >0.5% occurred in about a third of adenocarcinomas, approximately 74% of squamous. TIL tumour reactivity correlated with maximal tumour-associated clone frequency in adenocarcinoma.

DNA was extracted from unsorted cell suspensions stored frozen. Repertoires were generated with immunoSEQ multiplex PCR, while TCRdb's copy carries only in-frame clones and drops some. The sample includes 9,500 to 14,000 clones, roughly 60% seen only once; the top ten take 18%. Concerning this clone: Its target is not known.

The TCR sequence derives from a human donor with non-small cell lung cancer. The material sequenced was lung tumor tissue.

The CDR3 DNA follows: TGTGCCAGCAGTCCCCCTCCGGGAGGCGAGACCCAGTACTTC. It translates to CASSPPPGGETQYF. The chain has TRBV27 and TRBJ2-5, with 7 bases lining up with TRBD2. The CDR3 totals 14 residues. V shed 5 bases and J 5 bases; nucleotides not matched to a gene: 8. Germline-derived CDR1 and CDR2 are MNHEY and SMNVEV (reference sequence).